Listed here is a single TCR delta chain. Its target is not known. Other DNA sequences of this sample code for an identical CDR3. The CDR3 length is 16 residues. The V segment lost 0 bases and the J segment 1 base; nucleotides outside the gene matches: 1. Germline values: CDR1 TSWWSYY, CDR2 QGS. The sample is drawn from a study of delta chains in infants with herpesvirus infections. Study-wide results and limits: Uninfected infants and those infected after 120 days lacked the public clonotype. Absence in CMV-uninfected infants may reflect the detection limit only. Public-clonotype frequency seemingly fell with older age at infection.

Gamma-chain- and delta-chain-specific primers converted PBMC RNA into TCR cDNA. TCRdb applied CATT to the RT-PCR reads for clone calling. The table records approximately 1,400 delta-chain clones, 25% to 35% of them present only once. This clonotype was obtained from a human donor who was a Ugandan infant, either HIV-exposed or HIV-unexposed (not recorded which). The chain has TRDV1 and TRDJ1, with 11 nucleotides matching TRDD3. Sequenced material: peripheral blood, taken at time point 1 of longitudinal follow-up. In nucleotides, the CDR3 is TGTGCTCTTGGGGAACTATGGGGGATACGCACCGATAAACTCATCTTT. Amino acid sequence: CALGELWGIRTDKLIF.